Listed below are T cell receptor beta chains from one sample, sequenced in a study of T cells in Graves' hyperthyroidism and ophthalmopathy. One entry per CDR3 protein results from TCRdb running MiXCR on the multiplex PCR reads. Of about 400,000 distinct CDR3 sequences listed, over 11% are singletons. Sequences were obtained from blood. The source is a man over 45 with Graves' ophthalmopathy. The CDR3 runs from the conserved cysteine through the conserved F or W. Fields, in order: D gene, clone size, J gene, V gene, CDR3 DNA, CDR3 protein. A D gene is named only where the DNA matches it firmly. Part of the rows lack a size; the others show once, few, many or a class for expanded clones.

>TRBD2|many|TRBJ2-3|TRBV2
TGTGCCAGCGGACGTAGCGGGATCACAGATACGCAGTATTTT
CASGRSGITDTQYF
>TRBD1|many|TRBJ2-5|TRBV2
TGTGCCACCAACAGGGGTGGACGATCGGAGACCCAGTACTTC
CATNRGGRSETQYF
>NA|few|TRBJ2-1|TRBV12-3/TRBV12-4
TGTGCCAGCAGTTTAGACGGTCCGGGGGCCTGGAATGAGCAGTTCTTC
CASSLDGPGAWNEQFF
>NA|few|TRBJ2-2|TRBV24-1
NA
CATSVPNTGELFF
>NA|many|TRBJ1-1|TRBV20-1
TGCAGTGCGTGGGGCAGGGGAAACACTGAAGCTTTCTTT
CSAWGRGNTEAFF
>TRBD1|many|TRBJ1-1|TRBV11-3
TGTGCCAGCAGCTTAGGGGGTATGACAGGGGCCCGGAACACTGAAGCTTTCTTT
CASSLGGMTGARNTEAFF
>NA|few|TRBJ2-2|TRBV19
TGTGCCAGTAGTTTTCAGGGGTCCGGGGAGCTGTTTTTT
CASSFQGSGELFF
>TRBD2|NA|TRBJ2-2|TRBV9
TGTGCCAGCAGCCCGGCGGGACTAGCTCCCACCGGGGAGCTGTTTTTT
CASSPAGLAPTGELFF
>TRBD2|many|TRBJ2-2|TRBV5-4
TGTGCCAGCAGAGATGAGCGGGAGGGCCTCGAGCTGTTTTTT
CASRDEREGLELFF
>NA|NA|TRBJ2-3|TRBV20-1
TGCAGTGCTAGAGTCGCGGGCCGTAATACGCAGTATTTT
CSARVAGRNTQYF
>NA|many|TRBJ1-1|TRBV20-1
TGCAGTGCTGAGGGTCGCACTGAAGCTTTCTTT
CSAEGRTEAFF
>TRBD1|many|TRBJ1-4|TRBV2
TGTGCCAGCAGTTTACGGACAGGGTCTAATGAAAAACTGTTTTTT
CASSLRTGSNEKLFF
>TRBD1|NA|TRBJ1-2|TRBV15
TGTGCCACCAGCACGGAGGACAGGGTCTTTACCTTC
CATSTEDRVFTF
>TRBD1|many|TRBJ2-2|TRBV19
TGTGCCAGTACTGGACAGGGTCGGTCCGGGGAGCTGTTTTTT
CASTGQGRSGELFF
>TRBD2|many|TRBJ2-1|TRBV7-9
TGTGCCAGCAGCCCTAGCGGGAGGGTAGGTGAGCAGTTCTTC
CASSPSGRVGEQFF
>NA|NA|TRBJ2-3|TRBV29-1
TGCAGCGCCTCAAGACTCCTTTCTAGCACAGATACGCAGTATTTT
CSASRLLSSTDTQYF
>TRBD1|many|TRBJ1-1|TRBV5-1
TGCGCCAGCAGCTCAGGACAGGGGGCGAACACTGAAGCTTTCTTT
CASSSGQGANTEAFF
>TRBD1|NA|TRBJ2-4|TRBV20-1
TGCAGTGCTACCCGGACAGGGTGGGACAAAAACATTCAGTACTTC
CSATRTGWDKNIQYF
>NA|many|TRBJ1-1|TRBV30
TGTGTCTGGAGTGTACGGGGTTTCCCCGACACTGAAGCTTTCTTT
CVWSVRGFPDTEAFF
>NA|NA|TRBJ1-1|TRBV20-1
TGCAGTGCGGAGGCGGGGCCTTTCACTGAAGCTTTCTTT
CSAEAGPFTEAFF
>NA|few|TRBJ1-5|TRBV4-1
TGCGCCAGCAGCCAAACTCTGAGAGGGCCCAATCAGCCCCAGCATTTT
CASSQTLRGPNQPQHF
>NA|many|TRBJ2-1|TRBV12-3/TRBV12-4
TGTGCCAGCAGCCGGGTGGCGGGGATTTCCTACAATGAGCAGTTCTTC
CASSRVAGISYNEQFF
>NA|many|TRBJ2-5|TRBV5-5
TGTGCCAGCACCATCAGGCAGCAGGAGTACCAAGAGACCCAGTACTTC
CASTIRQQEYQETQYF
>NA|many|TRBJ2-1|TRBV12-3/TRBV12-4
TGTGCCAGCAGTAGCGGGTACTACAATGAGCAGTTCTTC
CASSSGYYNEQFF
>TRBD1|many|TRBJ1-1|TRBV10-2
TGCGCCAGCAGTGACCCGAGGGGACAGGGGTCTGAAGCTTTCTTT
CASSDPRGQGSEAFF
>TRBD2|few|TRBJ2-7|TRBV20-1
TGCAGTGCTAGAGTAACTAGCGGGAGTTACTACGAGCAGTACTTC
CSARVTSGSYYEQYF
>NA|few|TRBJ2-1|TRBV27
TGTGCCAGCAGGTTGGTTTCCATGGGGATGCAGTGCTTC
CASRLVSMGMQCF